Sequencing of this TCR beta chain was carried out in a study of T cell changes during pregnancy in multiple sclerosis. The table came from immunoSEQ multiplex PCR; TCRdb's copy has only in-frame clones and leaves some out. This repertoire shows about 81,000 clones, just over 90% found once; its top ten account for approximately 1.3%. The CDR3 has 16 amino acids. Germline V gene lookup returns CDR1 MNHEY and CDR2 SMNVEV (reference sequence). Between the trimmed V and J ends, which lost 8 bases and 0 bases, there was a span of 14 bases. J is TRBJ2-6 and V is TRBV27, with a weak D call TRBD2 (5 bases). The source is a female donor in good health, enrolled as a control in a pregnancy study. This material consisted of peripheral blood, taken in the third trimester of pregnancy. In DNA, the CDR3 is TGTGCCAGCTCAGGCGAGAGGGCCTCTGGGGCCAACGTCCTGACTTTC. Translating gives CASSGERASGANVLTF.